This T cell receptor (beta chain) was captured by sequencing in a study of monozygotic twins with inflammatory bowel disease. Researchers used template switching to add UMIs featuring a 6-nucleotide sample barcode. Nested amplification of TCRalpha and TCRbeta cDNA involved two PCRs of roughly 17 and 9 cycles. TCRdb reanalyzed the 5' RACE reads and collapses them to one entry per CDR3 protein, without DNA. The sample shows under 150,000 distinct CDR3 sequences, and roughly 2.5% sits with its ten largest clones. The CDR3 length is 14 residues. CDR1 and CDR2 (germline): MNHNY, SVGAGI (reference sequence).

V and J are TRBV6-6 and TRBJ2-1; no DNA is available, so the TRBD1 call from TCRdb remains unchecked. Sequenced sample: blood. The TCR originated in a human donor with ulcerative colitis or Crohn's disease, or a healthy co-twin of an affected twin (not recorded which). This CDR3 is CASSSGWGGDEQFF.